This T cell receptor (beta chain) originates from a study of T-cell reconstitution after alpha-beta-depleted transplantation in children. This clonotype was detected a few times. Its antigen is still unknown. Notes on the study in general: Recipient T cells and thymic progenitors that survived were the source of the high TCRbeta diversity seen at day 60 in some patients. When one year had passed after transplant, most T-cell counts and diversity came from newly produced T cells.

Unique molecular identifiers featured in how the TCRbeta library was prepared. Using its own MiXCR run on the PCR reads, TCRdb lists one record per CDR3 protein. The sample records about a million distinct CDR3 sequences, roughly 29% being singletons. Germline V gene data show CDR1 as SGHRS and CDR2 as YFSETQ. This CDR3 comprises 13 residues. V gave up 10 bases and J gave up 3 bases, with 16 bases separating them. This sequence joins TRBV5-1 and TRBJ1-2; D is perhaps TRBD1 (6 bases). This TCR was sampled from a boy under three years old who had a stem cell transplant for SCID, so the T cells may come from the graft donor. Sample: PBMCs, mostly from graft donor cells, taken 360 days after TCRalphabeta/CD19-depleted stem cell transplant. The CDR3 sequence: CASRKGGDYGYTF. The DNA of the CDR3 is TGCGCCTCCAGAAAGGGGGGCGACTATGGCTACACCTTC.